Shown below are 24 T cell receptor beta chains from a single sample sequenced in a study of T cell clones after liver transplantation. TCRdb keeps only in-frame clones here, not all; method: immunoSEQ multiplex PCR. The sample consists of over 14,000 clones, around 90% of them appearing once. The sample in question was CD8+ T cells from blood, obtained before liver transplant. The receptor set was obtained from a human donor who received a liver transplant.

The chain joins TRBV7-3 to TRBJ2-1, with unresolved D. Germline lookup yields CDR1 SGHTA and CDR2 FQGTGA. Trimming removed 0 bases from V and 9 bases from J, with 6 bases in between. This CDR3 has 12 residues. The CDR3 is CASSLTGREQFF. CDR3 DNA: TGTGCCAGCAGCTTAACGGGTCGTGAGCAGTTCTTC.

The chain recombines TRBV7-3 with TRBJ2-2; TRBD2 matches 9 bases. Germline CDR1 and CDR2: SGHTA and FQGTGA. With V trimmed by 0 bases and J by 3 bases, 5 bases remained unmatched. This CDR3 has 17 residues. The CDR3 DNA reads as TGTGCCAGCAGCTTAACGGGCGGGAGGGCCGACACCGGGGAGCTGTTTTTT. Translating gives CASSLTGGRADTGELFF. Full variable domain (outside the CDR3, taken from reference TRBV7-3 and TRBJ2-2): GAGVSQTPSNKVTEKGKYVELRCDPISGHTALYWYRQSLGQGPEFLIYFQGTGAADDSGLPNDRFFAVRPEGSVSTLKIQRTERGDSAVYLCASSLTGGRADTGELFFGEGSRLTVL.

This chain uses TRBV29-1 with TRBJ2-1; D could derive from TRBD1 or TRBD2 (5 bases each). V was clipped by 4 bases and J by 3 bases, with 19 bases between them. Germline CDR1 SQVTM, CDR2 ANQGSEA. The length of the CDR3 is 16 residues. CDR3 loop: CSVAQEVTQLYNEQFF. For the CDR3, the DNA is TGCAGCGTTGCACAGGAGGTGACCCAACTCTACAATGAGCAGTTCTTC.

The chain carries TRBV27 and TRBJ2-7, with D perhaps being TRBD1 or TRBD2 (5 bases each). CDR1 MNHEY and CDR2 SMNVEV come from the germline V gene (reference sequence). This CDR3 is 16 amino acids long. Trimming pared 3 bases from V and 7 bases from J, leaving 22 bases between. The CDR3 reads CASSFEHGTAYREQYF. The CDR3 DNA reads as TGTGCCAGCAGTTTTGAACACGGGACGGCTTATAGGGAGCAGTACTTC.

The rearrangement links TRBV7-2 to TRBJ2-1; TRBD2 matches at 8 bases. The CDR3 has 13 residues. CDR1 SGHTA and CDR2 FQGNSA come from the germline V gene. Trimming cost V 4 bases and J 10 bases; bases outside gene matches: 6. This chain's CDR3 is CASSYIAGMEQFF. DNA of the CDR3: TGTGCCAGCAGCTATATAGCGGGAATGGAGCAGTTCTTC.

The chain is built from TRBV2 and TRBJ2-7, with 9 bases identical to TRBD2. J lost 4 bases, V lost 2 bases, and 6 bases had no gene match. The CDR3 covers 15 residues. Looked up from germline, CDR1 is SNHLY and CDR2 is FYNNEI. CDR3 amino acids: CASSEYDSGSYEQYF. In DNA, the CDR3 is TGTGCCAGCAGTGAATATGATAGCGGGAGTTACGAGCAGTACTTC.

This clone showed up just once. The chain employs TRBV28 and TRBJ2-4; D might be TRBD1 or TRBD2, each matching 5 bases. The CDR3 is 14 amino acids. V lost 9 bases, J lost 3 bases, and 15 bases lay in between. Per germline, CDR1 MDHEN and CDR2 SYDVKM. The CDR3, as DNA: TGTGCCAGTTCCTGGGACCCTGACAAAAACATTCAGTACTTC. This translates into CASSWDPDKNIQYF.

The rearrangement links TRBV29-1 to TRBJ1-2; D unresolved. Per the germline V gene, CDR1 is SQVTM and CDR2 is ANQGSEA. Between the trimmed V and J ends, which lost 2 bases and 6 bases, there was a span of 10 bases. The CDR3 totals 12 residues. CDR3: CSVESRNDGYTF. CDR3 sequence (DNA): TGCAGCGTTGAATCTCGGAACGATGGCTACACCTTC.

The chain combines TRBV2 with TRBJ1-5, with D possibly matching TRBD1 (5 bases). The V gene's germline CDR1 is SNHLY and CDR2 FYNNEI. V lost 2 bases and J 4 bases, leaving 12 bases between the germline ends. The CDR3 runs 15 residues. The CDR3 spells CASSEWGNLNQPQHF. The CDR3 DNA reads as TGTGCCAGCAGTGAATGGGGGAATCTTAATCAGCCCCAGCATTTT. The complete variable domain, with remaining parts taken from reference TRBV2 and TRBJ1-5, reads EPEVTQTPSHQVTQMGQEVILRCVPISNHLYFYWYRQILGQKVEFLVSFYNNEISEKSEIFDDQFSVERPDGSNFTLKIRSTKLEDSAMYFCASSEWGNLNQPQHFGDGTRLSIL.

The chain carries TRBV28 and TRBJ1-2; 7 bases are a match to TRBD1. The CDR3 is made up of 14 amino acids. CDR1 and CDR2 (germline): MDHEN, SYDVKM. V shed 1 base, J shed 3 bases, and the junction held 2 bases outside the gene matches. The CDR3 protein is CASSLYQGDYGYTF. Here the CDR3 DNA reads TGTGCCAGCAGTTTATATCAGGGGGACTATGGCTACACCTTC.

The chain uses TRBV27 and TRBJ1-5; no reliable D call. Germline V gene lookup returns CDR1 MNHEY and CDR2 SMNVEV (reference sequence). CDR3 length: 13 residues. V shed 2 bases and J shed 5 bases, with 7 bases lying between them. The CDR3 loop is CASSLIWDQPQHF. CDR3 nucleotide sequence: TGTGCCAGCAGTTTAATTTGGGATCAGCCCCAGCATTTT.

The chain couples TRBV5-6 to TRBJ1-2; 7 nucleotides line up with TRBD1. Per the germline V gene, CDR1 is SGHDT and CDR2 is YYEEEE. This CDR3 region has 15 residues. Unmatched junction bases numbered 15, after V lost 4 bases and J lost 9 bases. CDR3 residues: CASSPPSETGYSYTF. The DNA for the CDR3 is TGTGCCAGCAGCCCACCTAGCGAGACAGGGTACAGCTACACCTTC.

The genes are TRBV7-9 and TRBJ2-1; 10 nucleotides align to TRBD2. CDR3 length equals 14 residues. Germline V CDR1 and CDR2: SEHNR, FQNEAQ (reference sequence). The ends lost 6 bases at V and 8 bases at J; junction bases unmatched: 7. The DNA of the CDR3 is TGTGCCAGCAGTCCTAGCGGGAGACCCGATGAGCAGTTCTTC. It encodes CASSPSGRPDEQFF.

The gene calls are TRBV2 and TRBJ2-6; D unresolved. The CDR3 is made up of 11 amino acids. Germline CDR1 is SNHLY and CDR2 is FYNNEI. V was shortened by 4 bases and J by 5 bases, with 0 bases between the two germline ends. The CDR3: CASSGANVLTF. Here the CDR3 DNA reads TGTGCCAGCAGTGGGGCCAACGTCCTGACTTTC.

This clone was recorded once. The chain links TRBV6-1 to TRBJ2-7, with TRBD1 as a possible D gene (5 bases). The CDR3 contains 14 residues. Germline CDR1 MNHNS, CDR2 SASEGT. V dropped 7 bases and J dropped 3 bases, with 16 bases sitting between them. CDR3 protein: CASNVGAAHYEQYF. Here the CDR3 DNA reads TGTGCCAGCAATGTAGGGGCGGCACACTACGAGCAGTACTTC.

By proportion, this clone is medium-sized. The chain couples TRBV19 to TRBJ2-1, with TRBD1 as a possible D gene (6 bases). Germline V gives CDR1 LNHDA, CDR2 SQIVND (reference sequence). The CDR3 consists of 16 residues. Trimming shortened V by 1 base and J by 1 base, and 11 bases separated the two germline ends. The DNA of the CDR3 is TGTGCCAGTAGTATAGGTTACAGGGTTTCCTACAATGAGCAGTTCTTC. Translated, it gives CASSIGYRVSYNEQFF.

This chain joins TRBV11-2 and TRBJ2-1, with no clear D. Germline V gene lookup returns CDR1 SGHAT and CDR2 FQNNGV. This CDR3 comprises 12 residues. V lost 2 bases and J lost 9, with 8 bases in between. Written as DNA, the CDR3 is TGTGCCAGCAGCTTATTAATCGGTGAGCAGTTCTTC. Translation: CASSLLIGEQFF.

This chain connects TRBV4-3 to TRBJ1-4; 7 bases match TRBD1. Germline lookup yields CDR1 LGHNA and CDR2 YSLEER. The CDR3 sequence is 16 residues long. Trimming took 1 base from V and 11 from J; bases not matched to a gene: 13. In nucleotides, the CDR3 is TGCGCCAGCAGCCAAGGACCGGGACAGTTGGAGTGGAAACTGTTTTTT. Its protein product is CASSQGPGQLEWKLFF.

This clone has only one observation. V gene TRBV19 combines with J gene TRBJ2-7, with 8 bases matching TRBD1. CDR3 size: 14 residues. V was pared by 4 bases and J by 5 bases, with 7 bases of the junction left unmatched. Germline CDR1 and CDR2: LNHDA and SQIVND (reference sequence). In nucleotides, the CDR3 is TGTGCCAGTAGTAGGGACAGGTCTATCGACGAGCAGTACTTC. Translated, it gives CASSRDRSIDEQYF.

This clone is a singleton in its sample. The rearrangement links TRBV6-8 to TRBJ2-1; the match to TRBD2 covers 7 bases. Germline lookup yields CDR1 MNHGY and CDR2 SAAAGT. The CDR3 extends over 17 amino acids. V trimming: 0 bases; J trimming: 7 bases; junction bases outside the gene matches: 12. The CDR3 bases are TGTGCCAGCAGTTACTCGCTTATGGCGGGAGTAGGTAATGAGCAGTTCTTC. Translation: CASSYSLMAGVGNEQFF.

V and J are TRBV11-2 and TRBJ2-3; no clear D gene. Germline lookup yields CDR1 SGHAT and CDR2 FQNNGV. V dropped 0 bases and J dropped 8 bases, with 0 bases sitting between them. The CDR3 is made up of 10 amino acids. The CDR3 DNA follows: TGTGCCAGCAGCTTAGATACGCAGTATTTT. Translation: CASSLDTQYF.

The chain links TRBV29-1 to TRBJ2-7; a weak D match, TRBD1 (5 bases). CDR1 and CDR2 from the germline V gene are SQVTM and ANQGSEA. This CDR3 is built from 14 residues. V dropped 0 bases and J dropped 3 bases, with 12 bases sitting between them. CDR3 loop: CSVEDEGAGYEQYF. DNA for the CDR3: TGCAGCGTTGAAGATGAAGGGGCTGGCTACGAGCAGTACTTC.

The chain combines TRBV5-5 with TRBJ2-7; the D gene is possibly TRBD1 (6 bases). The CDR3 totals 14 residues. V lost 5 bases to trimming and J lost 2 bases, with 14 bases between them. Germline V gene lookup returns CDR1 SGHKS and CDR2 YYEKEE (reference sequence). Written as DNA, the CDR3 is TGTGCCAGCAGACATCGGACAGCTCCCTACGAGCAGTACTTC. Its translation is CASRHRTAPYEQYF.

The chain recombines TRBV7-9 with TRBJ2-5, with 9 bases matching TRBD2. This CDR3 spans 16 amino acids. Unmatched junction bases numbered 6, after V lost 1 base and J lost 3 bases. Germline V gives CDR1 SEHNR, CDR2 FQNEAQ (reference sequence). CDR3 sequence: CASSLVLAGSKETQYF. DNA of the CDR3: TGTGCCAGCAGCTTAGTGCTAGCGGGATCAAAAGAGACCCAGTACTTC.